The entry that follows covers one TCR beta chain sequence. Its cognate antigen is unknown. The sample belongs to a study of T cell responses to AZD1222 COVID-19 vaccine. Researchers grouped second doses given at about 4 or about 12 weeks into one pool. Points from the study as a whole: Vaccine-related CD4 TCRs covered spike, predominating at 160-218 and 743-854. At baseline, seropositivity was found in only a handful of AZD1222 recipients. Unmutated variant regions are reportedly the target of nearly half of TCRs that are spike-specific.

The V gene's germline CDR1 is SGHTA and CDR2 FQGTGA. V gave up 1 base and J gave up 1 base; unmatched junction bases: 0. The CDR3 length is 15 residues. Profiling relied on immunoSEQ multiplex PCR, and the TCRdb table lists in-frame clones only, not all of them. The sample lists tens of thousands of clones; roughly 86% were seen once. This chain joins TRBV7-3 and TRBJ2-1; 8 bases are shared with TRBD1. The sequence came from an adult who received the AZD1222 COVID-19 vaccine. Here the sequenced sample was peripheral blood, taken 28 days after the second AZD1222 dose. The CDR3, as DNA: TGTGCCAGCAGCTTAAGGGACAGGTCCTACAATGAGCAGTTCTTC. Amino acid sequence: CASSLRDRSYNEQFF.